Following are 15 T cell receptor beta chains from one sample sequenced in a study of shared clonotypes between healthy human individuals. TCRdb's table, derived via immunoSEQ multiplex PCR, lists solely in-frame clones and lacks some. Of fewer than 1 million clones in the sample, roughly 96% are singletons; the top ten hold under 0.25%. Naive CD8 cells comprised CD45RO-negative, CCR7-positively selected cells, excluding terminally differentiated effector memory CD45RA+ cells. The specimen sequenced was naive CD8+ T cells sorted from blood. Receptors originate from a man aged 25 to 40 in good health.

The V and J genes are TRBV6-5 and TRBJ2-7; weak D call: TRBD1 (6 bases). The CDR3 loop spans 14 amino acids. V lost 3 bases to trimming and J lost 5 bases, with 14 bases between them. Germline V CDR1 and CDR2: MNHEY, SVGAGI. The DNA of the CDR3 is TGTGCCAGCAGTTATGAACAGGGTATCGACGAGCAGTACTTC. As protein: CASSYEQGIDEQYF.

The V gene is TRBV7-2, the J gene TRBJ2-5; 8 positions match TRBD2. V lost 2 bases and J lost 4; bases outside the gene matches: 3. Germline CDR1 reads SGHTA; CDR2 reads FQGNSA. The CDR3 sequence is 14 residues long. In DNA form, the CDR3 reads TGTGCCAGCAGCTTAAACCGGGAGGGAGAGACCCAGTACTTC. This sequence encodes CASSLNREGETQYF.

Here the CDR3 reads CSVGHTDTGELFF. In DNA form, the CDR3 reads TGCAGCGTTGGTCATACAGACACCGGGGAGCTGTTTTTT. The chain is built from TRBV29-1 and TRBJ2-2, with no clear D. Trimming removed 4 bases at V and 3 bases at J, with 9 bases between. Per the germline V gene, CDR1 is SQVTM and CDR2 is ANQGSEA. The CDR3 consists of 13 residues.

The chain employs TRBV7-8 and TRBJ1-5; 7 bases are shared with TRBD1. This CDR3 is built from 15 residues. CDR1 is SGHVS, CDR2 FQNEAQ, per germline. V gave up 8 bases and J gave up 5 bases; unmatched junction bases: 12. The CDR3 coding sequence is TGTGCCAGCGAAGCCACGGGACAGAAGCATCAGCCCCAGCATTTT. This gives the protein CASEATGQKHQPQHF.

V is TRBV5-1 and J is TRBJ2-7, with D maybe TRBD2 (5 bases). The V end lost 6 bases, the J end lost 1 base, and 23 bases lay between the germline ends. Germline CDR1 is SGHRS and CDR2 is YFSETQ. The CDR3 loop spans 17 amino acids. The CDR3, as DNA: TGCGCCAGCAACCACGACGGGGTTGGCAGACAATCCTACGAGCAGTACTTC. Protein sequence: CASNHDGVGRQSYEQYF.

V gene TRBV11-2 combines with J gene TRBJ1-4; unclear D gene. V lost 2 bases, J lost 4 bases, and 17 bases lay in between. This CDR3 contains 17 residues. Germline CDR1 is SGHAT and CDR2 is FQNNGV. CDR3 in amino acids: CASSLRLRGRLNEKLFF. CDR3 nucleotides: TGTGCCAGCAGCTTACGTCTCCGCGGACGGCTTAATGAAAAACTGTTTTTT. Based on the CDR3 plus reference TRBV11-2 and TRBJ1-4, the full variable domain is EAGVAQSPRYKIIEKRQSVAFWCNPISGHATLYWYQQILGQGPKLLIQFQNNGVVDDSQLPKDRFSAERLKGVDSTLKIQPAKLEDSAVYLCASSLRLRGRLNEKLFFGSGTQLSVL.

The chain joins TRBV7-9 to TRBJ2-3; no firm D call. Germline CDR1 and CDR2: SEHNR and FQNEAQ (reference sequence). Trimming took 7 bases from V and 2 from J, leaving 16 bases between them. This CDR3 comprises 15 residues. CDR3 in DNA: TGTGCCAGCACCGCACGGGCTACAGACACAGATACGCAGTATTTT. It codes for CASTARATDTDTQYF.

The rearrangement joins TRBV7-9 to TRBJ2-1, with 11 bases lining up with TRBD2. CDR3 length: 18 amino acids. J lost 6 bases, V lost 5 bases, and 15 bases had no gene match. The V gene's germline CDR1 is SEHNR and CDR2 FQNEAQ (reference sequence). CDR3 sequence: CASSAGRAVAGGGNEQFF. The CDR3 nucleotides are TGTGCCAGCAGCGCCGGTCGGGCTGTAGCGGGAGGGGGCAATGAGCAGTTCTTC.

The genes are TRBV13 and TRBJ2-1; no reliable D call. Germline V gives CDR1 PRHDT, CDR2 FYEKMQ (reference sequence). This CDR3 region has 13 residues. With 1 base removed from V and 6 bases from J, the gap between germline ends came to 7 bases. The DNA of the CDR3 is TGTGCCAGCAGCTTAGTTGGTGCCAATGAGCAGTTCTTC. Its protein product is CASSLVGANEQFF. The complete variable domain, with remaining parts taken from reference TRBV13 and TRBJ2-1, reads AAGVIQSPRHLIKEKRETATLKCYPIPRHDTVYWYQQGPGQDPQFLISFYEKMQSDKGSIPDRFSAQQFSDYHSELNMSSLELGDSALYFCASSLVGANEQFFGPGTRLTVL.

The chain employs TRBV6-1 and TRBJ2-5; no firm D call. CDR1 MNHNS and CDR2 SASEGT come from the germline V gene. Trimming pared 6 bases from V and 4 bases from J, leaving 12 bases between. The CDR3 has 13 amino acids. The CDR3 region has the DNA TGTGCCAGCAGCCCTGACTTGTTAGAGACCCAGTACTTC. Protein product: CASSPDLLETQYF.

The chain recombines TRBV29-1 with TRBJ2-3, with D perhaps matching TRBD1 (5 bases). CDR1 is SQVTM and CDR2 is ANQGSEA in the germline V gene. The CDR3 has 13 amino acids. The V and J ends lost 4 bases and 4 bases respectively, with 12 bases between them. The CDR3 nucleotides are TGCAGCGTTGTACCGGGCAGGGCAGATACGCAGTATTTT. Its translation is CSVVPGRADTQYF.

The chain combines TRBV7-6 with TRBJ1-1, with 12 nucleotides matching TRBD1. The V and J ends lost 5 bases and 3 bases, in that order; junction bases with no gene match: 7. The CDR3 totals 16 residues. Germline V gives CDR1 SGHVS, CDR2 FNYEAQ. The CDR3 sequence: CASSEGQGALDTEAFF. Here the CDR3 DNA reads TGTGCCAGCAGCGAGGGACAGGGGGCTCTCGACACTGAAGCTTTCTTT.

The rearrangement joins TRBV29-1 to TRBJ2-5, with 8 bases fitting TRBD2. Germline V gene lookup returns CDR1 SQVTM and CDR2 ANQGSEA. This CDR3 comprises 17 residues. Trimming at V came to 2 bases and at J to 2 bases, leaving 13 bases not matched to a gene. CDR3 bases: TGCAGCGTTGAAAATGCCCGGGAGGGCCTTTCACAAGAGACCCAGTACTTC. Translated, it gives CSVENAREGLSQETQYF.

This sequence joins TRBV10-3 and TRBJ2-1, with 8 bases identical to TRBD1. The CDR3 has 14 amino acids. The trim removed 2 bases at V and 7 bases at J, leaving 4 bases unmatched. The germline V gene encodes CDR1 ENHRY and CDR2 SYGVKD. CDR3 nucleotides: TGTGCCATCAGTGAGCCAGACAGGGGAAATGAGCAGTTCTTC. This gives the protein CAISEPDRGNEQFF.

This chain joins TRBV7-6 and TRBJ2-5, with 10 positions matching TRBD1. The CDR3 sequence is 15 residues long. J lost 5 bases, V lost 10 bases, and 13 bases had no gene match. From germline, CDR1 is SGHVS and CDR2 FNYEAQ. The CDR3: CATRLWDRGQETQYF. The CDR3 bases are TGTGCCACTCGCCTATGGGACAGGGGTCAGGAGACCCAGTACTTC.